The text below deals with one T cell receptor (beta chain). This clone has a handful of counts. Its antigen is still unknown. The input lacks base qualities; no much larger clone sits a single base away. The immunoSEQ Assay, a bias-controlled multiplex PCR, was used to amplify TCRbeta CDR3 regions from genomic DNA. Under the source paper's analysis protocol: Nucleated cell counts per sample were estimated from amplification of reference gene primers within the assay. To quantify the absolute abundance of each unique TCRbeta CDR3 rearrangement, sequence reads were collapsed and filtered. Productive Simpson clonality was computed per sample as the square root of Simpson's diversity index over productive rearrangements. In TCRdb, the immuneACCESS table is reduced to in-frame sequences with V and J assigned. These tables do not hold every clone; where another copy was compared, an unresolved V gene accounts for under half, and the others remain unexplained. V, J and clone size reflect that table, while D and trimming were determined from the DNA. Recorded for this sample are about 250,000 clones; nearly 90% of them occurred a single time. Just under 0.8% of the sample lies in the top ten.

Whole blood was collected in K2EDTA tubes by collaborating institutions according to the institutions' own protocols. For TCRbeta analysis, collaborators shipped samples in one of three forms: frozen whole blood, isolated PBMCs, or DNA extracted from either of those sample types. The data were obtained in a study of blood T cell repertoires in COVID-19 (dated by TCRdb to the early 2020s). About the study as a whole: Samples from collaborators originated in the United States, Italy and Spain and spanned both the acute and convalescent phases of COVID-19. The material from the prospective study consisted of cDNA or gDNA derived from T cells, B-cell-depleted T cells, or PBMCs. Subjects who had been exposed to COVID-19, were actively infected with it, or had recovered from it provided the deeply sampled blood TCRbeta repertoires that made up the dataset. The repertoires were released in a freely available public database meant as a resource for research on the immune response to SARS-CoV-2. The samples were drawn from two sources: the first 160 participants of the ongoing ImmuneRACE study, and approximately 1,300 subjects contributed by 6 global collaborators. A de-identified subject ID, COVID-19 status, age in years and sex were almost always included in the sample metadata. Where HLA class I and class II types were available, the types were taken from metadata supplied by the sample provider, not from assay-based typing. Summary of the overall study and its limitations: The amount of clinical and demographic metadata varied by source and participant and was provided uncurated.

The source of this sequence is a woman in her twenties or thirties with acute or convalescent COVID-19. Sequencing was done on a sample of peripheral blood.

CDR3 region: CASSPTSYSYEQYF. The DNA reads as follows: TGTGCCAGCAGCCCGACTAGTTACTCCTACGAGCAGTACTTC. Recombination connected TRBV9 to TRBJ2-7; D gene: possibly TRBD2, on 6 matching bases. V sheds 4 bases and J sheds 0 bases, leaving 11 bases between their ends. Its CDR3 holds 14 amino acids, cysteine through phenylalanine. Only the CDR3 portion is preserved as DNA: 42 bases, with reading frame beginning at the first base. CDR1 and CDR2, looked up from the germline V gene, are SGDLS and YYNGEE.